Below are 17 T cell receptor beta chains sequenced from a single sample in a study of human T cells and chemical hapten exposure (dated by TCRdb to the early 2020s). The library was prepared using RACE. Sequencing took place on a NextSeq 500. TCRdb cleaned the public reads at Q25 with fastp, built clones with MiXCR and kept in-frame beta chains. Rows merge per CDR3 protein into single entries with the most common DNA and genes. The sample yields roughly 69,000 distinct CDR3 sequences; 10% were counted once. Around 7.3% of the sample is taken by the ten largest. The time point label corresponds to: patch test 2, 6 weeks after DPC sensitization. The sample's treatment or condition label is to be understood as: therapeutic diphenylcyclopropenone sensitization with weekly scalp DPC. The source material was whole blood, sampled in connection with sensitization to the hapten diphenylcyclopropenone (DPC). Every receptor here comes from a woman aged 45-60 years with alopecia areata. Some clones in this sample may be carry-over from other donors' samples.

The V and J genes are TRBV29-1 and TRBJ1-1; D gene uncertain. CDR1 and CDR2 (germline): SQVTM, ANQGSEA. V lost 4 bases and J 1 base, leaving 10 bases between the germline ends. This CDR3 is built from 13 residues. The CDR3 nucleotides are TGCAGCGTTGTATGGCAGGAGAACACTGAAGCTTTCTTT. Its protein product is CSVVWQENTEAFF. Filled out from reference TRBV29-1 and TRBJ1-1, the complete variable domain reads SAVISQKPSRDICQRGTSLTIQCQVDSQVTMMFWYRQQPGQSLTLIATANQGSEATYESGFVIDKFPISRPNLTFSTLTVSNMSPEDSSIYLCSVVWQENTEAFFGQGTRLTVV.

The chain is built from TRBV20-1 and TRBJ1-2; maybe TRBD1 (5 bases). Germline V gives CDR1 DFQATT, CDR2 SNEGSKA (reference sequence). The CDR3 is 15 residues long. Trimming removed 5 bases from V and 0 bases from J, with 16 bases in between. The CDR3 here is CSARLPGLSNYGYTF. CDR3 sequence (DNA): TGCAGTGCTCGACTACCAGGGTTATCTAACTATGGCTACACCTTC.

The chain combines TRBV20-1 with TRBJ2-6, with D tentatively TRBD1 or TRBD2 (5 bases each). Looked up from germline, CDR1 is DFQATT and CDR2 is SNEGSKA (reference sequence). V was trimmed by 6 bases and J by 1 base, leaving 16 bases between them. The CDR3 is made up of 16 amino acids. CDR3 nucleotide sequence: TGCAGTGCCAGGGCGAGGGAGTCGTCTGGGGCCAACGTCCTGACTTTC. Its translation: CSARARESSGANVLTF.

In regard to this clonotype: Sequence at one end of the junction differs from germline and may be a read error. CDR3 region: CASSGLLTDAQYF. In DNA form, the CDR3 reads TGCGCCAGTTCGGGACTCCTCACAGATGCGCAGTATTTT. The rearrangement uses TRBV10-2 and TRBJ2-3; perhaps TRBD2 as D (6 bases). The CDR3 extends over 13 amino acids. CDR1 and CDR2 from the germline V gene are WSHSY and SAAADI.

This clonotype was seen a handful of times. The chain couples TRBV6-5 to TRBJ2-3; 9 nucleotides agree with TRBD2. This CDR3 is 17 amino acids long. Germline CDR1 reads MNHEY; CDR2 reads SVGAGI. The trim removed 0 bases at V and 8 bases at J, leaving 12 bases unmatched. The CDR3 spells CASSYSISLREGRTQYF. CDR3 coding DNA: TGTGCCAGCAGTTACTCGATTTCATTGCGGGAGGGCCGTACGCAGTATTTT.

At least ten counts were recorded for this clonotype. The chain uses TRBV12-3 or TRBV12-4 and TRBJ1-5; 7 bases agree with TRBD1. The J segment lost 5 bases and the V segment lost 6 bases, leaving 10 bases of the junction unmatched. The CDR3 has 15 amino acids. The CDR3 DNA is TGTGCCAGCAGAACGACAGGGTCTTTGGATCAGCCCCAGCATTTT. The encoded protein is CASRTTGSLDQPQHF.

A few counts support this clonotype. CDR3 protein: CASSSSGYSYNEQFF. The CDR3 DNA reads as TGCGCCAGCAGCTCTAGCGGGTACTCCTACAATGAGCAGTTCTTC. This chain links TRBV5-1 with TRBJ2-1; TRBD2 agrees at 8 bases. V dropped 3 bases and J dropped 0; count of bases not matched to a gene: 2. The CDR3 contains 15 residues. Looked up from germline, CDR1 is SGHRS and CDR2 is YFSETQ.

This clonotype has a handful of counts. This chain joins TRBV7-3 and TRBJ2-5, with 7 bases that match TRBD2. Germline V gene sequence: CDR1 SGHTA, CDR2 FQGTGA. The CDR3 runs to 16 residues. J gave up 2 bases and V 6 bases, and 12 bases lay outside the gene matches. CDR3 in amino acids: CASRMDWGSGQETQYF. CDR3 DNA: TGTGCCAGCAGGATGGACTGGGGTAGCGGGCAAGAGACCCAGTACTTC.

This clonotype was detected many times. This chain's CDR3 is CASSQPQGGNTEAFF. As DNA, the CDR3 is TGTGCCAGCAGCCAACCACAGGGTGGTAACACTGAAGCTTTCTTT. The V gene is TRBV3-1, the J gene TRBJ1-1, with a tentative D call TRBD1 (6 bases). Germline V CDR1 and CDR2: LGHDT, YNNKEL (reference sequence). CDR3 size: 15 residues. V lost 2 bases and J lost 2, with 12 bases in between.

This clonotype was counted between two and nine times. V is TRBV11-1 and J is TRBJ2-1; the D gene is possibly TRBD1 (6 bases). This CDR3 has 11 amino acids. CDR1 and CDR2 from the germline V gene are SGHAT and FQDESV (reference sequence). V was shortened by 6 bases and J by 11 bases, with 11 bases between the two germline ends. The CDR3, as DNA: TGTGCCAGCAGTTTTACAGGGCAGCAGTTCTTC. Amino acids: CASSFTGQQFF. Based on the CDR3 plus reference TRBV11-1 and TRBJ2-1, the full variable domain is EAEVAQSPRYKITEKSQAVAFWCDPISGHATLYWYRQILGQGPELLVQFQDESVVDDSQLPKDRFSAERLKGVDSTLKIQPAELGDSAMYLCASSFTGQQFFGPGTRLTVL.

The table lists this clonotype with many counts. The gene calls are TRBV21-1 and TRBJ1-2; TRBD1 is the table's D call and was not checked against the DNA. TRBV21-1 is assigned pseudogene status. CDR3 length equals 15 residues. The DNA of the CDR3 is TGTGCCCGATACTCCGGGACAGCACGAAACTATGGCTACACCTTC. Translating it yields CARYSGTARNYGYTF.

In its sample, this clonotype was seen many times. The rearrangement joins TRBV6-6 to TRBJ2-2; TRBD2 aligns across 8 bases. The CDR3 runs to 14 residues. Looked up from germline, CDR1 is MNHNY and CDR2 is SVGAGI (reference sequence). V shed 4 bases and J 7 bases; nucleotides not matched to a gene: 5. This CDR3 reads CASSSRGGNGELFF. In nucleotides, the CDR3 is TGTGCCAGCAGTTCCCGGGGGGGCAACGGGGAGCTGTTTTTT.

The sample holds a few counts of this clonotype. This chain joins TRBV18 and TRBJ2-7; TRBD1 matches at 9 bases. This CDR3 is built from 15 residues. Germline CDR1 reads KGHSH; CDR2 reads LQKENI. V shed 3 bases, J shed 2 bases, and the junction held 5 bases outside the gene matches. The CDR3 DNA follows: TGTGCCAGCTCACCGTCCGGGACAGGGACCTACGAGCAGTACTTC. This sequence encodes CASSPSGTGTYEQYF.

At least ten counts were recorded for this clonotype. This chain links TRBV6-1 with TRBJ1-1; D may be TRBD1 (6 bases). The germline CDR1 and CDR2 sequences are MNHNS and SASEGT. V was pared by 7 bases and J by 3 bases, with 9 bases between. The CDR3 is 12 amino acids. The CDR3 DNA sequence: TGTGCCAGCAATAGGGGGGACACTGAAGCTTTCTTT. Translating it yields CASNRGDTEAFF.

This clonotype was recorded a few times. This chain joins TRBV11-2 and TRBJ2-1; no clear D. Germline CDR1 and CDR2: SGHAT and FQNNGV. CDR3 length: 12 amino acids. The V gene lost 5 bases and the J gene lost 8 bases, with 10 bases spanning the gap. Here the CDR3 DNA reads TGTGCCAGCAGCGTTAGTAGGTATGAGCAGTTCTTC. Its protein product is CASSVSRYEQFF.

The chain uses TRBV7-9 and TRBJ2-6; D uncertain. The ends were cut back, 2 bases at V and 4 bases at J, with 12 bases in the middle. Germline-derived CDR1 and CDR2 are SEHNR and FQNEAQ (reference sequence). The CDR3 is made up of 16 amino acids. The CDR3 sequence is CASSLNRPLGANVLTF. The DNA of the CDR3 is TGTGCCAGCAGCTTAAACCGACCACTAGGGGCCAACGTCCTGACTTTC.

In this sample, this clonotype turned up many times. This sequence joins TRBV4-1 and TRBJ1-2; D ambiguous. The germline gives CDR1 MGHRA, CDR2 YSYEKL. V dropped 0 bases and J dropped 4 bases, with 12 bases sitting between them. CDR3 size: 15 residues. This CDR3 reads CASSQEPGRLYGYTF. For the CDR3, the DNA is TGCGCCAGCAGCCAAGAGCCCGGCCGACTCTATGGCTACACCTTC.